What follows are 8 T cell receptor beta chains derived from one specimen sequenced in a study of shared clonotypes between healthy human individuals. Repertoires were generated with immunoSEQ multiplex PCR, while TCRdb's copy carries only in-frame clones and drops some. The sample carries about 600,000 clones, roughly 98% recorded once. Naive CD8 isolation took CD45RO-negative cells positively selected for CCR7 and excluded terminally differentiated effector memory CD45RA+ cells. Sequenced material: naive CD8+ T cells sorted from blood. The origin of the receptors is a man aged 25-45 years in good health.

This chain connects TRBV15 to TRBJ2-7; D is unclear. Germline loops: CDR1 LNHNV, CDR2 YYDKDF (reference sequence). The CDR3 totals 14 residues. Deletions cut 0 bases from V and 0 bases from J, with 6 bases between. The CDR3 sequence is CATSREPDSYEQYF. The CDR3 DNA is TGTGCCACCAGCAGAGAGCCGGACTCCTACGAGCAGTACTTC.

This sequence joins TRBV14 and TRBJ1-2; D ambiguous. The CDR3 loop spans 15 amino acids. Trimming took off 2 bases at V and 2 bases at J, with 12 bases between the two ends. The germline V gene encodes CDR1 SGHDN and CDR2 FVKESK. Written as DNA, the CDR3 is TGTGCCAGCAGCCAAAATTCGGGATTCAACTATGGCTACACCTTC. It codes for CASSQNSGFNYGYTF.

CDR3 sequence: CSVEDWDGNTEAFF. Written as DNA, the CDR3 is TGCAGCGTTGAAGACTGGGACGGGAACACTGAAGCTTTCTTT. The V call is TRBV29-1, the J call TRBJ1-1; possible D gene TRBD1, 5 bases. CDR3 length: 14 amino acids. The germline gives CDR1 SQVTM, CDR2 ANQGSEA. V was trimmed by 0 bases and J by 1 base, leaving 9 bases between them.

The CDR3 spells CASRGGFLQPQHF. CDR3 bases: TGTGCCAGCAGAGGTGGTTTTCTTCAGCCCCAGCATTTT. V and J are TRBV6-5 and TRBJ1-5, with no clear D. The V gene lost 6 bases and the J gene lost 6 bases, with 12 bases spanning the gap. CDR3 length equals 13 residues. The germline gives CDR1 MNHEY, CDR2 SVGAGI.

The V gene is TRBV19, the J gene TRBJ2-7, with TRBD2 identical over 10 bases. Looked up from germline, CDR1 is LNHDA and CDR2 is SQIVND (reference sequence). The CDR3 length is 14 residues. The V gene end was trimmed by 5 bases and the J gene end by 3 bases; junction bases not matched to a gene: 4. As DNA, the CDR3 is TGTGCCAGTAGTTGGTCTAGCGGGAGCTACGAGCAGTACTTC. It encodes CASSWSSGSYEQYF.

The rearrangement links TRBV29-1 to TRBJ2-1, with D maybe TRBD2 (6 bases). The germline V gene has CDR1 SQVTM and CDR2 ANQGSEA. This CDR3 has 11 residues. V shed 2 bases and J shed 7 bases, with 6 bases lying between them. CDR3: CSVELANEQFF. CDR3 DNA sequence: TGCAGCGTTGAACTAGCGAATGAGCAGTTCTTC.

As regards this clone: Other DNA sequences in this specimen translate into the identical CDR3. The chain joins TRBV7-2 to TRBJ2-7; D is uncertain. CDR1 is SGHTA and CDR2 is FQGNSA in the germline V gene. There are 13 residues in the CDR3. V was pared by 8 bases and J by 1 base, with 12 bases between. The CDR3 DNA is TGTGCCAGCTCGCCTGGTTTATCCTACGAGCAGTACTTC. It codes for CASSPGLSYEQYF.

The CDR3 bases are TGTGCCAGCAGTTCAGGGGCGATAGGCGGCTACACCTTC. Translated, it gives CASSSGAIGGYTF. This rearrangement joins TRBV27 to TRBJ1-2; a possible D gene is TRBD1 (6 bases). CDR3 length: 13 residues. V was pared by 4 bases and J by 8 bases, with 14 bases between. Germline-derived CDR1 and CDR2 are MNHEY and SMNVEV (reference sequence).